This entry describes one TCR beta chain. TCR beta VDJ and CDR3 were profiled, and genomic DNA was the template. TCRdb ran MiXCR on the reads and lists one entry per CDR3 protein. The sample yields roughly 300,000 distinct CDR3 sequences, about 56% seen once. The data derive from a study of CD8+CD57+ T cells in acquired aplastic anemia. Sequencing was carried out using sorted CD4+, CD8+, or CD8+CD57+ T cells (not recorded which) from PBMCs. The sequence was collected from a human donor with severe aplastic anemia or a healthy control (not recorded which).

The CDR3 nucleotides read TGTGCCAGCAGCGGTCATGCTGGGACCCAGTACTTC. Translated, it gives CASSGHAGTQYF. This sequence joins TRBV9 and TRBJ2-5; D not certain. Between the trimmed V and J ends, which lost 3 bases and 7 bases, there was a span of 10 bases. The CDR3 is 12 amino acids. Germline V gives CDR1 SGDLS, CDR2 YYNGEE.